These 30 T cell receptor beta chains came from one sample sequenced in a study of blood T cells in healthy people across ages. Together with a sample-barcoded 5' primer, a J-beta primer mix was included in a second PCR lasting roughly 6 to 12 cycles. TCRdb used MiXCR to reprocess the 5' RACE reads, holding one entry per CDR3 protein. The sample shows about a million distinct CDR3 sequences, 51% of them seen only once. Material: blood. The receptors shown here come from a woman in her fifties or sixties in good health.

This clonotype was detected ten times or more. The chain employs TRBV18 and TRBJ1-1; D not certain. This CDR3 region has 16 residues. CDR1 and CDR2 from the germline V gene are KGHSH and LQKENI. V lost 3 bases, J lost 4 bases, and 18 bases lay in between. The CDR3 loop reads CASSPPSTPLSTEAFF. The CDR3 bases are TGTGCCAGCTCACCCCCGTCAACACCGCTGAGCACTGAAGCTTTCTTT. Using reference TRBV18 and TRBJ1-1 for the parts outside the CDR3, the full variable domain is NAGVMQNPRHLVRRRGQEARLRCSPMKGHSHVYWYRQLPEEGLKFMVYLQKENIIDESGMPKERFSAEFPKEGPSILRIQQVVRGDSAAYFCASSPPSTPLSTEAFFGQGTRLTVV.

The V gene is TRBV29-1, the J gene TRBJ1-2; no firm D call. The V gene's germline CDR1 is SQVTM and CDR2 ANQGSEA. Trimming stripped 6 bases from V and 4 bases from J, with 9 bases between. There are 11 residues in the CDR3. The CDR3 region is CSVRAAYGYTF. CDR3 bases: TGCAGCGTGCGGGCGGCCTATGGCTACACCTTC.

The CDR3 region has the DNA TGTGCCAGCAGTAGACAACAAGCTCACACAGATACGCAGTATTTT. Amino acids: CASSRQQAHTDTQYF. The chain combines TRBV6-5 with TRBJ2-3; D gene uncertain. Trimming removed 5 bases at V and 2 bases at J, with 14 bases between. Germline CDR1 is MNHEY and CDR2 is SVGAGI. This CDR3 spans 15 amino acids.

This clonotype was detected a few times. The CDR3 coding sequence is TGTGCCAGCAGCTCACGGACTAGACCTAGCACAGATACGCAGTATTTT. Protein: CASSSRTRPSTDTQYF. This sequence joins TRBV7-8 and TRBJ2-3; 7 positions match TRBD2. After removal of 4 bases from V and 0 bases from J, the junction contained 7 bases not matched to a gene. This CDR3 comprises 16 residues. CDR1 is SGHVS, CDR2 FQNEAQ, per germline.

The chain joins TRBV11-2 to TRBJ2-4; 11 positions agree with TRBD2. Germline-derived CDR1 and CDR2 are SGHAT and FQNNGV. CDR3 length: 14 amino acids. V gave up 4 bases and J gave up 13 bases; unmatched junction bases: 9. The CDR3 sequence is CASSSTLAGGVQYF. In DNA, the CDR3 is TGTGCCAGCAGCTCAACCCTAGCGGGAGGAGTGCAGTACTTC. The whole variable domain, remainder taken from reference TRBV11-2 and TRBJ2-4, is EAGVAQSPRYKIIEKRQSVAFWCNPISGHATLYWYQQILGQGPKLLIQFQNNGVVDDSQLPKDRFSAERLKGVDSTLKIQPAKLEDSAVYLCASSSTLAGGVQYFGAGTRLSVL.

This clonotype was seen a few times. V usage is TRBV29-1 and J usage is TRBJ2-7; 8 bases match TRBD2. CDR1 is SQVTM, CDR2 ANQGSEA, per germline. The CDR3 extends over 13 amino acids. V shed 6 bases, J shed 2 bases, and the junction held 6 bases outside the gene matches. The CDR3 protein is CSVRQTSAYEQYF. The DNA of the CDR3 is TGCAGCGTACGACAGACTAGCGCCTACGAGCAGTACTTC.

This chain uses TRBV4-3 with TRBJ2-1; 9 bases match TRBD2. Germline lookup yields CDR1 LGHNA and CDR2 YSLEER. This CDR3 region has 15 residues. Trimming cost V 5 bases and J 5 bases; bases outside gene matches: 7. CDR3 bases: TGCGCCAGCAGCGCCGGTAGCGGGAGCCACAATGAGCAGTTCTTC. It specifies CASSAGSGSHNEQFF.

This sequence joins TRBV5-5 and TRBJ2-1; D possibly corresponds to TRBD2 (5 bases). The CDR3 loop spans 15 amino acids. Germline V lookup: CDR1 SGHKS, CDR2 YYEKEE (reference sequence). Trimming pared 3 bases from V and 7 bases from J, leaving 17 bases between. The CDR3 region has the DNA TGTGCCAGCAGCTGGGCATCCCTGTCGGGGAATGAGCAGTTCTTC. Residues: CASSWASLSGNEQFF.

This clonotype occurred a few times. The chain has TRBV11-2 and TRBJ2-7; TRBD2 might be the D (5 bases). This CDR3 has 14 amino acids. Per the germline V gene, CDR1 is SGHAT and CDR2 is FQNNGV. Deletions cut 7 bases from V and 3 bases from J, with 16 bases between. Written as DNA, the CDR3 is TGTGCCAGCAACACCGGGGTCAGCCTCTACGAGCAGTACTTC. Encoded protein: CASNTGVSLYEQYF.

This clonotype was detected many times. The CDR3 nucleotides are TGTGCCAGCAGTTTCAGGGGCAATCAGCCCCAGCATTTT. Translated: CASSFRGNQPQHF. V gene TRBV12-3 or TRBV12-4 combines with J gene TRBJ1-5; a possible D gene is TRBD1 (5 bases). The CDR3 runs 13 residues. V was pared by 3 bases and J by 2 bases, with 5 bases between.

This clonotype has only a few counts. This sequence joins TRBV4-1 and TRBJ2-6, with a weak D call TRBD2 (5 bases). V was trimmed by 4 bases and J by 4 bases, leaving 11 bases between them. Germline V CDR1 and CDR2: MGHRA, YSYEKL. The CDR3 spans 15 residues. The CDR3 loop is CASSPVLAGANVLTF. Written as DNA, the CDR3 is TGCGCCAGCAGCCCCGTCCTAGCAGGGGCCAACGTCCTGACTTTC.

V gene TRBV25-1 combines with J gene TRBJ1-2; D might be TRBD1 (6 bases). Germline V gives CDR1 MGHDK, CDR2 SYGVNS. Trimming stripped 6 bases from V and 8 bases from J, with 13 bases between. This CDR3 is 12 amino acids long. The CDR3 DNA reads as TGTGCCAGCAGGCCCGGGGGGGCAGGCTACACCTTC. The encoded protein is CASRPGGAGYTF.

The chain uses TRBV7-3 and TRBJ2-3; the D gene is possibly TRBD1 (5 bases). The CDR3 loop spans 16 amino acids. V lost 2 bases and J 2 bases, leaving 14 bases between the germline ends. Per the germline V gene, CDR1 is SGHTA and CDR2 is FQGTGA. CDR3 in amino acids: CASSLDQGEPTDTQYF. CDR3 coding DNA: TGTGCCAGCAGCTTAGATCAGGGTGAGCCCACAGATACGCAGTATTTT. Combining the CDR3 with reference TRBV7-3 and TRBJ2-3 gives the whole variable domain GAGVSQTPSNKVTEKGKYVELRCDPISGHTALYWYRQSLGQGPEFLIYFQGTGAADDSGLPNDRFFAVRPEGSVSTLKIQRTERGDSAVYLCASSLDQGEPTDTQYFGPGTRLTVL.

The DNA for the CDR3 is TGCAGTGCTAGAGCTTTCCGGGGGCAATACGAGCAGTACTTC. It translates to CSARAFRGQYEQYF. The V and J genes are TRBV20-1 and TRBJ2-7; the D gene could be TRBD1 or TRBD2 (6 bases each). From germline, CDR1 is DFQATT and CDR2 SNEGSKA (reference sequence). Trimming stripped 1 base from V and 4 bases from J, with 14 bases between. The CDR3 consists of 14 residues.

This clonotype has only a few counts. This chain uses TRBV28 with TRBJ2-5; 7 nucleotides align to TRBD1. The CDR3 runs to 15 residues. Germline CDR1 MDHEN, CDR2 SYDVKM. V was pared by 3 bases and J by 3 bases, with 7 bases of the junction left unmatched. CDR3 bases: TGTGCCAGCAGTTTGGGGCAGGGGGTTGAAGAGACCCAGTACTTC. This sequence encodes CASSLGQGVEETQYF.

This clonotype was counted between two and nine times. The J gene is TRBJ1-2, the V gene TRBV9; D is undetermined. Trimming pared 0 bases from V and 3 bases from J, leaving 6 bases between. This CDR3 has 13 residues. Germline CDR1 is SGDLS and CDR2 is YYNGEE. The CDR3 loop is CASSVEHHYGYTF. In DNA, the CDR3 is TGTGCCAGCAGCGTAGAACATCACTATGGCTACACCTTC.

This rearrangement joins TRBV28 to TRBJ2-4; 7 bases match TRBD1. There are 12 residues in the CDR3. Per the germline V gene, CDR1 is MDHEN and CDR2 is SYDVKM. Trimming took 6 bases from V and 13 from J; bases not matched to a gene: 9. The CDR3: CASRKDRQEQYF. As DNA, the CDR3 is TGTGCCAGCAGGAAGGACAGGCAGGAGCAGTACTTC.

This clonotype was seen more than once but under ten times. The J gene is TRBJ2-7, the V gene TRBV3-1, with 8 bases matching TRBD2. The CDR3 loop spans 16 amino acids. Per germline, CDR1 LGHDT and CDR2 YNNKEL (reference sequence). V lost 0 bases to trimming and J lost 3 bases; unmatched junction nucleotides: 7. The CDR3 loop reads CASSQDASGLLYEQYF. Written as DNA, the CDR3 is TGTGCCAGCAGCCAAGATGCTAGCGGGTTACTCTACGAGCAGTACTTC.

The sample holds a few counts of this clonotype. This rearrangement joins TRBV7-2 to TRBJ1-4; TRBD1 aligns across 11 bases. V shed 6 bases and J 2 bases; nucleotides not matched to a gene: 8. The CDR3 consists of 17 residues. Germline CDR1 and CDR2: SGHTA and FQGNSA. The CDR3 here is CASRRTGQGGTNEKLFF. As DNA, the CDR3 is TGTGCCAGCAGGCGAACGGGACAGGGGGGTACTAATGAAAAACTGTTTTTT.

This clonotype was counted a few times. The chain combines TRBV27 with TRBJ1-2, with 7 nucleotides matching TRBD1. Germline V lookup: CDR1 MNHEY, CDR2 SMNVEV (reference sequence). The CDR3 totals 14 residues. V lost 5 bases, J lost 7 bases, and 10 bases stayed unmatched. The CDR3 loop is CASSRDSAIRGYTF. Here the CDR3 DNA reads TGTGCCAGCAGTAGGGACAGCGCTATTCGTGGCTACACCTTC.

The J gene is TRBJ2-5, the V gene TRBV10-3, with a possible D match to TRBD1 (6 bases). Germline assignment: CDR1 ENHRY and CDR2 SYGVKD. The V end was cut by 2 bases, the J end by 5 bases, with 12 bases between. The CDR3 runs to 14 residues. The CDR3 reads CAISENGGLETQYF. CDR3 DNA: TGTGCCATCAGTGAGAATGGGGGCCTGGAGACCCAGTACTTC.

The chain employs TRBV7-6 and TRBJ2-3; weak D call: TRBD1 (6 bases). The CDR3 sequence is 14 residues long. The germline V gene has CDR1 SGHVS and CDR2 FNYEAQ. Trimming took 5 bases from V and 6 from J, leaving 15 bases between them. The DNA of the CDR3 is TGTGCCAGCAGCCTTGGACAGCTTTGGGATACGCAGTATTTT. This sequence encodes CASSLGQLWDTQYF. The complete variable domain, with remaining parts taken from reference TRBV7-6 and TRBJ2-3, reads GAGVSQSPRYKVTKRGQDVALRCDPISGHVSLYWYRQALGQGPEFLTYFNYEAQQDKSGLPNDRFSAERPEGSISTLTIQRTEQRDSAMYRCASSLGQLWDTQYFGPGTRLTVL.

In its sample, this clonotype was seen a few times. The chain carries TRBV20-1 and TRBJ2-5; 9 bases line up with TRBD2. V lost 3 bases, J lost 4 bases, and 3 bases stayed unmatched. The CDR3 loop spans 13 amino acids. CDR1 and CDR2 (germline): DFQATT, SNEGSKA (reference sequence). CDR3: CSARVAGVETQYF. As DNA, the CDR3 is TGCAGTGCTAGGGTAGCGGGAGTAGAGACCCAGTACTTC.

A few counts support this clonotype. CDR3 protein: CASSLERTSSYEQYF. The CDR3 DNA sequence: TGTGCCAGCAGCTTAGAGAGGACTTCCTCCTACGAGCAGTACTTC. V gene TRBV7-8 combines with J gene TRBJ2-7; TRBD2 is a possible D gene (5 bases). CDR1 and CDR2 (germline): SGHVS, FQNEAQ. Trimming removed 1 base from V and 0 bases from J, with 10 bases in between. This CDR3 has 15 amino acids.

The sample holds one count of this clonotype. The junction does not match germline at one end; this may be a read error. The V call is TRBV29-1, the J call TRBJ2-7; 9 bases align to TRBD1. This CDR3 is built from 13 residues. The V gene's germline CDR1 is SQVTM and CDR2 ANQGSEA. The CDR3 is CSVGQGSSYKQYF. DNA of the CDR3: TGCAGCGTGGGACAGGGCAGCTCCTACAAGCAGTACTTC.

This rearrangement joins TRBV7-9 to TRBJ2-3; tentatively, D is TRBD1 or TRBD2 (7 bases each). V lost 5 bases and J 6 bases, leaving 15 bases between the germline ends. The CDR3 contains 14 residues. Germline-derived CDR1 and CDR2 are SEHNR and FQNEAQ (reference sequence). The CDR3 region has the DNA TGTGCCAGCAGCCCGACAGGGAGGGCGGATACGCAGTATTTT. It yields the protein CASSPTGRADTQYF. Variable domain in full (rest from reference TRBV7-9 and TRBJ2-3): DTGVSQNPRHKITKRGQNVTFRCDPISEHNRLYWYRQTLGQGPEFLTYFQNEAQLEKSRLLSDRFSAERPKGSFSTLEIQRTEQGDSAMYLCASSPTGRADTQYFGPGTRLTVL.

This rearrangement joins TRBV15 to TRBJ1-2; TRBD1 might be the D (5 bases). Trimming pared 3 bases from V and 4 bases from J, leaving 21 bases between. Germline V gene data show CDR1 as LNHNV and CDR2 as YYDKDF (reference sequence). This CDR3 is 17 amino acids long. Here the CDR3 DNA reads TGTGCCACCAGCAGCCCATTGTCCAGGACAAAACTCTATGGCTACACCTTC. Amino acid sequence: CATSSPLSRTKLYGYTF.

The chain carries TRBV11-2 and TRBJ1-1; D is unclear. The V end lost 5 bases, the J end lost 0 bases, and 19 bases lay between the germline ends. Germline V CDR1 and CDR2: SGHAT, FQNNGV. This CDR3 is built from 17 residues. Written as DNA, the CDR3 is TGTGCCAGCAGCCTCCGTCCGGGGATGGGTCTGAACACTGAAGCTTTCTTT. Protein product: CASSLRPGMGLNTEAFF.

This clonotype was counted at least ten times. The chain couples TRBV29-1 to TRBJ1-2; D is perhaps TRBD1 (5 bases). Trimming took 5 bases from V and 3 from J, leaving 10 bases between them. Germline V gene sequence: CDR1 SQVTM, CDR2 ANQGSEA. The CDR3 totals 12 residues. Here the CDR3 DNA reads TGCAGCGTTATGGGGGTTTACTATGGCTACACCTTC. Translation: CSVMGVYYGYTF.

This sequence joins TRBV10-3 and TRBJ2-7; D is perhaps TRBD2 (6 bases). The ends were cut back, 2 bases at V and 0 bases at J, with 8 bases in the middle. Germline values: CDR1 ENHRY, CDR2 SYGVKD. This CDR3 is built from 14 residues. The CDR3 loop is CAISEPGVSYEQYF. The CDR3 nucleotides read TGTGCCATCAGTGAGCCGGGGGTCTCCTACGAGCAGTACTTC.